This TCR beta chain was identified in a study of memory CD4+ T cells and cytomegalovirus serostatus. CDR1 KGHSH and CDR2 LQKENI come from the germline V gene. Trimming cost V 6 bases and J 2 bases, with 16 bases left between them. This CDR3 region has 15 residues. Single viable CD3+CD4+CD8-CD45RO+ cells were sorted as the memory CD4+ T cells. CMV serostatus came from serum IgG against pp150, pp28, p38, p52. The protocol was immunoSEQ multiplex PCR, while the TCRdb copy is restricted to in-frame clones and leaves out a portion. The data contain fewer than 40,000 clones, about 80% of them singletons. This chain joins TRBV18 and TRBJ2-5; D is ambiguous. The specimen was memory CD4+ T cells from blood. The sequence was obtained from an adult in good health and CMV-seropositive. The CDR3 sequence is CASSSNSPRQETQYF. The CDR3 region has the DNA TGTGCCAGCTCGTCAAACTCTCCCCGACAAGAGACCCAGTACTTC.